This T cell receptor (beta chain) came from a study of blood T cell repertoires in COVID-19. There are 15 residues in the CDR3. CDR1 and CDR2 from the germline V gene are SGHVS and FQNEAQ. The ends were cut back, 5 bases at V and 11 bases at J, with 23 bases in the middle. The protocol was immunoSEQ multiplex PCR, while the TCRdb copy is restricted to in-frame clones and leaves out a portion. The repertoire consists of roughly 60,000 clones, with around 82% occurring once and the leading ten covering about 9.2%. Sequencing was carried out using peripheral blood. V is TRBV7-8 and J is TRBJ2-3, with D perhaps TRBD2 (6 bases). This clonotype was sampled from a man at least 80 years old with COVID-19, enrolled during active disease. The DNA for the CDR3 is TGTGCCAGCAGCCCAGTCGCCGGGGGAGATACGGTGCAGTATTTT. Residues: CASSPVAGGDTVQYF. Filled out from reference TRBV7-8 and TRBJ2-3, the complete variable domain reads GAGVSQSPRYKVAKRGQDVALRCDPISGHVSLFWYQQALGQGPEFLTYFQNEAQLDKSGLPSDRFFAERPEGSVSTLKIQRTQQEDSAVYLCASSPVAGGDTVQYFGPGTRLTVL.